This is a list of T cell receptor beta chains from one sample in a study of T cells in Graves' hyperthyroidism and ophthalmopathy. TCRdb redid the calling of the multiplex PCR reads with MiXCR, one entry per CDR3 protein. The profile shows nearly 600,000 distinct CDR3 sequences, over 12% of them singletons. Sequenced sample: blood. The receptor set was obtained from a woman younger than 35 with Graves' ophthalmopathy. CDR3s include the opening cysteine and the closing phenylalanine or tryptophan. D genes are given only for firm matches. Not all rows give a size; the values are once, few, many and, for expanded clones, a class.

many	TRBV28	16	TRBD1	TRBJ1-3	CASSSPTGYLGNTIYF	TGTGCCAGCAGTTCGCCGACAGGGTACCTTGGAAACACCATATATTTT
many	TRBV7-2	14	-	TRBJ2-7	CASTYPGSGSEQYF	TGTGCCAGCACCTACCCCGGCAGTGGCTCAGAGCAGTACTTC
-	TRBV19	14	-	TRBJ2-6	CASSISSGANVLTF	TGTGCCAGTAGTATAAGCTCTGGGGCCAACGTCCTGACTTTC
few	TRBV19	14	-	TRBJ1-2	CASSNQAKWDGYTF	TGTGCCAGTAGTAACCAGGCCAAATGGGATGGCTACACCTTC
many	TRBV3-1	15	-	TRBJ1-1	CASSQIGSGNTEAFF	TGTGCCAGCAGCCAAATTGGTTCCGGGAACACTGAAGCTTTCTTT
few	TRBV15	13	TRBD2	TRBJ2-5	CATAASGRETQYF	TGTGCCACCGCGGCTAGCGGGAGGGAGACCCAGTACTTC
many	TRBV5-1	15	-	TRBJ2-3	CASQGLSGRTDTQYF	TGCGCCAGCCAAGGACTCTCGGGACGCACAGATACGCAGTATTTT
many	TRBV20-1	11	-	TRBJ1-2	CSATPRDGYTF	TGCAGTGCAACCCCGCGGGATGGCTACACCTTC
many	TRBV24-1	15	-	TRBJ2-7	CATSDGSSVSGEQYF	TGTGCCACCAGTGATGGATCTAGCGTGTCAGGCGAGCAGTACTTC
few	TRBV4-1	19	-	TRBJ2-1	CASSQGTPWSEPPRNEQFF	TGCGCCAGCAGCCAAGGGACCCCCTGGTCGGAGCCTCCTCGCAATGAGCAGTTCTTC
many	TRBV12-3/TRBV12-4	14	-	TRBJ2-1	CATSEGIYYNEQFF	TGTGCCACCTCGGAGGGGATCTACTACAATGAGCAGTTCTTC
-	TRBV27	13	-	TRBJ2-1	CASSPEGWNEQFF	TGTGCCAGCAGTCCAGAGGGGTGGAATGAGCAGTTCTTC
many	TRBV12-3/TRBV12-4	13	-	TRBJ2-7	CASRMGASYEQYF	TGTGCCAGCAGGATGGGAGCCTCCTACGAGCAGTACTTC
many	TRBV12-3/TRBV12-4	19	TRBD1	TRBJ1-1	CASSLPREDRGLRYTEAFF	TGTGCCAGCAGTTTACCCAGGGAAGACAGGGGCCTCCGTTACACTGAAGCTTTCTTT